The rows below give T cell receptor beta chains drawn from one sample of a study of OX40 agonist ivuxolimab in advanced cancers. The table came from immunoSEQ multiplex PCR; TCRdb's copy has only in-frame clones and leaves some out. The sample lists roughly 100,000 clones, around 91% occurring once. Sequencing was performed on CD4+ or CD8+ T cells sorted from blood, taken in a trial of the OX40 agonist ivuxolimab. These TCRs come from an adult with an advanced solid tumor such as melanoma, head and neck, liver or kidney cancer. Both conserved end residues are part of each CDR3. The D gene is left open where the match is weak. Size is omitted from some rows. Given values are once, few, many or a class for expanded clones.

d_gene | len | j_gene | abundance | v_gene | CDR3nt | CDR3aa
- | 16 | TRBJ1-3 | once | TRBV7-9 | TGTGCCAGCAGCCTTTCGATTTCGGGAGCTGGAAACACCATATATTTT | CASSLSISGAGNTIYF
- | 15 | TRBJ2-3 | - | TRBV7-8 | TGTGCCAGCAGCTTAGATGGAAGAATCACAGATACGCAGTATTTT | CASSLDGRITDTQYF
TRBD1 | 15 | TRBJ2-1 | - | TRBV9 | TGTGCCAGCAGCGCAGGACAGGCGCCTTGGAATGAGCAGTTCTTC | CASSAGQAPWNEQFF
- | 13 | TRBJ1-1 | few | TRBV2 | TGTGCCAGCACCACAGGATTGAACACTGAAGCTTTCTTT | CASTTGLNTEAFF
- | 17 | TRBJ2-3 | - | TRBV14 | TGTGCCAGCAGCCACCTCTTCGGGACGCCGCTTGGGGATACGCAGTATTTT | CASSHLFGTPLGDTQYF
TRBD2 | 15 | TRBJ2-3 | - | TRBV27 | TGTGCCAGCAGTTTTAGCGGGATTCCCACAGATACGCAGTATTTT | CASSFSGIPTDTQYF
- | 16 | TRBJ2-3 | once | TRBV9 | TGTGCCAGCAGCTCCCTTGGGCCTAGCGGCACAGATACGCAGTATTTT | CASSSLGPSGTDTQYF
- | 15 | TRBJ1-1 | few | TRBV19 | TGTGCCAGTAGTATAGATCTCCGGGGGGGAGCAATAGCTTTCTTT | CASSIDLRGGAIAFF
- | 16 | TRBJ1-1 | - | TRBV28 | TGTGCCAGCAGTTCTCAGGGGACGTTAATGAACACTGAAGCTTTCTTT | CASSSQGTLMNTEAFF
- | 16 | TRBJ2-2 | - | TRBV10-3 | TGTGCCATCACCGCCCGGGACACAAGTACCGACCGGGAGCTGTTTTTT | CAITARDTSTDRELFF
TRBD2 | 15 | TRBJ2-7 | - | TRBV7-8 | TGTGCCAGCAGCCCTACTAGCGGGGTTTCCTACGAGCAGTACTTC | CASSPTSGVSYEQYF
- | 12 | TRBJ1-2 | - | TRBV6-5 | TGTGCCAGCAGTAAAGGGGTCTATGGCTACACCTTC | CASSKGVYGYTF
TRBD2 | 17 | TRBJ2-3 | - | TRBV7-2 | TGTGCCAGCAGCTTAATTACGAGCGGGACCAACACAGATACGCAGTATTTT | CASSLITSGTNTDTQYF
- | 13 | TRBJ2-7 | - | TRBV19 | TGTGCCAGCAACCCGGGAGTCGGATACGAGCAGTACTTC | CASNPGVGYEQYF
TRBD2 | 14 | TRBJ2-4 | - | TRBV7-2 | TGTGCCAGCAGCCTAGCGGTAGCCAAAAACATTCAGTACTTC | CASSLAVAKNIQYF
- | 14 | TRBJ1-1 | - | TRBV6-1 | TGTGCCAGCAGATTGGAACGGAGGAACACTGAAGCTTTCTTT | CASRLERRNTEAFF
- | 11 | TRBJ2-7 | few | TRBV5-4 | TGTGCCAGCAGCGGAACCTACGAGCAGTACTTC | CASSGTYEQYF
TRBD2 | 16 | TRBJ2-5 | - | TRBV7-2 | TGTGCCAGCAGCCCCGGGGGGTACGGGGAACAAGAGACCCAGTACTTC | CASSPGGYGEQETQYF
- | 16 | TRBJ1-1 | - | TRBV5-1 | TGCGCCAGCAGCAACCAAATAGGGACAAAGAACACTGAAGCTTTCTTT | CASSNQIGTKNTEAFF
TRBD1 | 15 | TRBJ2-7 | - | TRBV23-1 | TGCGCCAGCAGCCTCGGGACAGTCAGCTCCTACGAGCAGTACTTC | CASSLGTVSSYEQYF
- | 12 | TRBJ2-1 | - | TRBV28 | TGTGCCAGCAGTAACAACTACAATGAGCAGTTCTTC | CASSNNYNEQFF
- | 15 | TRBJ1-2 | - | TRBV5-1 | TGCGCCAGCAATATGTTGGGAGGGGTTGACTATGGCTACACCTTC | CASNMLGGVDYGYTF
- | 13 | TRBJ2-1 | - | TRBV18 | TGTGCCAGCTCACCACGGGGAGACAATGAGCAGTTCTTC | CASSPRGDNEQFF
TRBD2 | 14 | TRBJ2-5 | - | TRBV7-3 | TGTGCCAGCAGCTTAGCGGGAGTGGATGAGACCCAGTACTTC | CASSLAGVDETQYF
TRBD2 | 14 | TRBJ2-7 | - | TRBV30 | TGTGCCTGGAGTGTACTAGCGGGAGCTGGCGAGCAGTACTTC | CAWSVLAGAGEQYF
- | 14 | TRBJ1-2 | - | TRBV9 | TGTGCCAGCAGCGCCGGACTAACAGGGTTGGGCTACACCTTC | CASSAGLTGLGYTF
TRBD1 | 14 | TRBJ1-5 | - | TRBV18 | TGTGCCAGCTCACCGACAGGGCTGGATCAGCCCCAGCATTTT | CASSPTGLDQPQHF
- | 17 | TRBJ1-5 | - | TRBV15 | TGTGCCACCAGCATAAGAGGGGGGGGCCTTATCGCCCAGCCCCAGCATTTT | CATSIRGGGLIAQPQHF
TRBD2 | 18 | TRBJ2-7 | - | TRBV7-9 | TGTGCCAGCAGCTTAGAAGTCTGGGGGACTAGCGGTTACTACGAGCAGTACTTC | CASSLEVWGTSGYYEQYF
- | 16 | TRBJ1-5 | - | TRBV4-3 | TGCGCCAGCAGCCAAGGTCACAGGGTGAGCAATCAGCCCCAGCATTTT | CASSQGHRVSNQPQHF
- | 18 | TRBJ2-3 | - | TRBV21-1 | TGTGCCAGCAGCGACAAAGACCCGGGCCCCCAGGGCACAGATACGCAGTATTTT | CASSDKDPGPQGTDTQYF
- | 14 | TRBJ2-1 | - | TRBV7-8 | TGTGCCAGCAGCTTAGGAAGACTAGTCCGTGAGCAGTTCTTC | CASSLGRLVREQFF
TRBD2 | 13 | TRBJ2-1 | - | TRBV6-6 | TGTGCCAGCAACGGAGCGGGAGGGAATGAGCAGTTCTTC | CASNGAGGNEQFF
- | 15 | TRBJ1-2 | - | TRBV27 | TGTGCCAGCAGTTTACGGGGGACACCTAACTATGGCTACACCTTC | CASSLRGTPNYGYTF
- | 14 | TRBJ1-6 | - | TRBV5-1 | TGCGCCAGCAGCTTGGACAGGGTTAGTTCACCCCTCCACTTT | CASSLDRVSSPLHF
- | 15 | TRBJ1-6 | - | TRBV6-5 | TGTGCCAGCAGTTCAGGGCCTCTTCTGGTAGCACCCCTCCACTTT | CASSSGPLLVAPLHF
- | 13 | TRBJ2-7 | - | TRBV6-5 | TGTGCCAGCTGCGAAGGGAGCTCCTACGAGCAGTACTTC | CASCEGSSYEQYF
TRBD2 | 15 | TRBJ2-3 | - | TRBV19 | TGTGCCAGTAGTACAGGGACTATAGGGACAGATACGCAGTATTTT | CASSTGTIGTDTQYF
- | 14 | TRBJ2-5 | - | TRBV5-1 | TGCGCCAGCAGCTTGCTCGGGGGCCGAGAGACCCAGTACTTC | CASSLLGGRETQYF
TRBD2 | 14 | TRBJ2-7 | - | TRBV30 | TGTGCCTGGTCAGCTAGCGGGAGGGCCTACGAGCAGTACTTC | CAWSASGRAYEQYF
- | 15 | TRBJ1-3 | few | TRBV7-2 | TGTGCCAGCAGCTTATTACGGGACTCTGGAAACACCATATATTTT | CASSLLRDSGNTIYF